Listed below are T cell receptor beta chains from one sample, sequenced in a study of blood T cell repertoires in COVID-19. Repertoires were generated with immunoSEQ multiplex PCR, while TCRdb's copy carries only in-frame clones and drops some. The sample contains about 130,000 clones, approximately 88% of which appear only once. Material for sequencing was peripheral blood. The receptors originated from a man aged 50 or older with acute or convalescent COVID-19. Each CDR3 is given with its conserved first and last residue. D genes are given only for firm matches. Size is stated for part of the rows, as once, few or many counts, or as a class when the clone is expanded.

size,D,V,J,DNA,CDR3
NA,NA,TRBV4-2,TRBJ1-1,TGTGCCAGCAGCCAAGATCTCGTGAACACTGAAGCTTTCTTT,CASSQDLVNTEAFF
few,NA,TRBV12-3/TRBV12-4,TRBJ1-5,TGTGCCAGCAGCCTGTTAAATCAGCCCCAGCATTTT,CASSLLNQPQHF
once,TRBD1,TRBV28,TRBJ1-4,TGTGCCATACTCCGGGGCAGGGGGAATTTTGTCGGGGCAACTAATGAAAAACTGTTTTTT,CAILRGRGNFVGATNEKLFF
once,TRBD1,TRBV5-1,TRBJ1-2,TGCGCCAGCAGCTTGCGTCGGGACAGGGTGGTTGGCTACACCTTC,CASSLRRDRVVGYTF
NA,TRBD1,TRBV2,TRBJ2-7,TGTGCCAGCAGACACAGGGGTTCCTACGAGCAGTACTTC,CASRHRGSYEQYF
few,TRBD2,TRBV11-2,TRBJ2-3,TGTGCCAGCAGCTTAAGGGCGGGGGCAGATACGCAGTATTTT,CASSLRAGADTQYF
NA,NA,TRBV5-6,TRBJ1-1,TGTGCCAGCAGCCATTGGACAGAGAACACTGAAGCTTTCTTT,CASSHWTENTEAFF
NA,NA,TRBV12-5,TRBJ2-3,TGTGCTAGTGGTTCGAAAGATGGGGAGACAGATACGCAGTATTTT,CASGSKDGETDTQYF
NA,NA,TRBV29-1,TRBJ2-1,TGCAGCGTTGATGGAACTAGCATCAGCAATGAGCAGTTCTTC,CSVDGTSISNEQFF
NA,NA,TRBV29-1,TRBJ1-3,TGCAGCGCTGCGACAGATGGAAACACCATATATTTT,CSAATDGNTIYF
NA,NA,TRBV20-1,TRBJ2-1,TGCAGTGCTAGTAATGGCCATCGGGACAATGAGCAGTTCTTC,CSASNGHRDNEQFF
once,NA,TRBV19,TRBJ1-2,TGTGCCAGTAGTATTGGTCACAGGCCGTTTGGCTATGGCTACACCTTC,CASSIGHRPFGYGYTF
NA,NA,TRBV5-1,TRBJ2-7,TGCGCCAGCAGCTTGGACGGGTACGAGCAGTACTTC,CASSLDGYEQYF
NA,TRBD1,TRBV6-6,TRBJ1-1,TGTGCCAGCAGATTGGACAGGTACGCTGAAGCTTTCTTT,CASRLDRYAEAFF
NA,NA,TRBV5-1,TRBJ2-3,TGCGCCAGCAGCCTCTTTGGGACACGAGGCACAGATACGCAGTATTTT,CASSLFGTRGTDTQYF
few,TRBD1,TRBV28,TRBJ1-2,TGTGCCAGCAGTTCGCGCGGGACAGCCCTGCTTGCCACCTTC,CASSSRGTALLATF
NA,NA,TRBV10-3,TRBJ2-7,TGTGCCATCAGTGACCCGAGGGTCTACTACGAGCAGTACTTC,CAISDPRVYYEQYF
NA,NA,TRBV18,TRBJ1-1,TGTGCCAGCTCAGTAGACGGACTTGAAGCTTTCTTT,CASSVDGLEAFF
NA,NA,TRBV28,TRBJ1-4,TGTGCCAGTCGACAGGCCCTAGGAGAAAAACTGTTTTTT,CASRQALGEKLFF
NA,TRBD1,TRBV4-1,TRBJ1-1,TGCGCCAGCAGCACCCGGGACAGGGGCTATAACACTGAAGCTTTCTTT,CASSTRDRGYNTEAFF
NA,TRBD2,TRBV18,TRBJ2-7,TGTGCCAGCTCCCCGCCAAGCGGGATCTACGAGCAGTACTTC,CASSPPSGIYEQYF
NA,NA,TRBV28,TRBJ2-7,TGTGCCAGCAGTCTAAAAGACTACGAGCAGTACTTC,CASSLKDYEQYF
NA,NA,TRBV5-1,TRBJ2-1,TGCGCCAGCAGCTTTATATCGGGATTTGAGAATGAGCAGTTCTTC,CASSFISGFENEQFF
NA,NA,TRBV28,TRBJ1-2,TGTGCCAGCAGTTTCTTTCAAACCCGAAGCTCTGGCTACACCTTC,CASSFFQTRSSGYTF
NA,NA,TRBV7-2,TRBJ2-7,TGTGCCAGCAGCCTAGCCGTCGGCCCTTCTAGCTACGAGCAGTACTTC,CASSLAVGPSSYEQYF
once,NA,TRBV5-1,TRBJ2-1,TGCGCCAGCTACGGGGTTCCCCACTATAGCTCCTACAATGAGCAGTTCTTC,CASYGVPHYSSYNEQFF
NA,NA,TRBV25-1,TRBJ1-6,TGTGCCAGCCAGAGGGAAGGGCTAGATAATTCACCCCTCCACTTT,CASQREGLDNSPLHF
NA,TRBD1,TRBV2,TRBJ1-6,TGTGCCAGCAGCTTCAGGGGGGATAATTCACCCCTCCACTTT,CASSFRGDNSPLHF
once,TRBD1,TRBV12-5,TRBJ2-1,TGTGCTAGTGGTTTGGTACCGGTTTTCATCGGGACAGATCTCAGCTCCTACAATGAGCAGTTCTTC,CASGLVPVFIGTDLSSYNEQFF
NA,NA,TRBV28,TRBJ2-5,TGTGCCAGCAGTGCTCTCGACGTGGAGGGGACCCAGTACTTC,CASSALDVEGTQYF
NA,NA,TRBV5-1,TRBJ1-1,TGCGCCAGCAGCCCATTGGCAGGGGTAGCGTGGGACACTGAAGCTTTCTTT,CASSPLAGVAWDTEAFF
once,TRBD1,TRBV5-6,TRBJ1-2,TGTGCCAGCAGCACCGGGACAGGGGGCACCGACCGGGCTAACTATGGCTACACCTTC,CASSTGTGGTDRANYGYTF
NA,NA,TRBV7-2,TRBJ1-3,TGTGCCAGCAGCTCCCCTCAAACCAGCACCATATATTTT,CASSSPQTSTIYF
NA,NA,TRBV2,TRBJ1-3,TGTGCCAGCGTCTGGGGAGACAACTCTGGAAACACCATATATTTT,CASVWGDNSGNTIYF
NA,TRBD1,TRBV10-3,TRBJ1-1,TGTGCCATCAGAGGGACAGAAAATCCTAAAGCTTTCTTT,CAIRGTENPKAFF
NA,TRBD1,TRBV7-2,TRBJ2-1,TGTGCCAGCAGCCTGGACAGGTTCTCCTACAATGAGCAGTTCTTC,CASSLDRFSYNEQFF
NA,NA,TRBV7-2,TRBJ1-2,TGTGCCAGCAGCGTGACAGCTAACTATGGCTACACCTTC,CASSVTANYGYTF
NA,NA,TRBV6-5,TRBJ1-6,TGTGCCAGCAGTTACTTCCAGGGCCTTTATTCACCCCTCCACTTT,CASSYFQGLYSPLHF
NA,NA,TRBV28,TRBJ2-2,TGTGCCAGCTTGACTTCCGCGAACACCGGGGAGCTGTTTTTT,CASLTSANTGELFF
NA,TRBD2,TRBV11-3,TRBJ2-2,TGTGCCAGCAGCTTAAACTTATTACTAGCGGGGAACACCGGGGAGCTGTTTTTT,CASSLNLLLAGNTGELFF
NA,NA,TRBV18,TRBJ2-3,TGTGCCAGCTCAGGCCTAGCTTTTTCTAGAGATACGCAGTATTTT,CASSGLAFSRDTQYF
NA,NA,TRBV14,TRBJ1-2,TGTGCCAGCAGCCCACGTAGGGGCGACAGGATCTATGGCTACACCTTC,CASSPRRGDRIYGYTF
NA,TRBD1,TRBV28,TRBJ2-7,TGTGCCAGCAGTTTTCAGGGGGCGACCTACGAGCAGTACTTC,CASSFQGATYEQYF
NA,NA,TRBV18,TRBJ1-1,TGTGCCAGCTCATCCCAAGGGGTAGGGACTGAAGCTTTCTTT,CASSSQGVGTEAFF
few,NA,TRBV18,TRBJ1-1,TGTGCCAGCTCACCGGTCACCCGGGAGGGAAGCACTGAAGCTTTCTTT,CASSPVTREGSTEAFF